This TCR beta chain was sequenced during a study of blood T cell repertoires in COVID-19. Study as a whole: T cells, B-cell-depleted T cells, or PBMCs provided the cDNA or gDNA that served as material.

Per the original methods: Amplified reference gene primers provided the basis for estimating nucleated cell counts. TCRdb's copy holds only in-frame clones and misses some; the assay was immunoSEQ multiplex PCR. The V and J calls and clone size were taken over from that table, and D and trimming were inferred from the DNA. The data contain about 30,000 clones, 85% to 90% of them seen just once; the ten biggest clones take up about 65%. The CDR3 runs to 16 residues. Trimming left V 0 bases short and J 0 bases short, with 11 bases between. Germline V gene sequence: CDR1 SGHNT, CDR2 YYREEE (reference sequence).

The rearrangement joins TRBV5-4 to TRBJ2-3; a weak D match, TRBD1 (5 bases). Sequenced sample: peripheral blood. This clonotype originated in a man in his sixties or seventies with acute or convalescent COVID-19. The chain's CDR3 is CASSLDRPTSTDTQYF. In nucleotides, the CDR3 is TGTGCCAGCAGCTTGGACAGGCCGACGAGCACAGATACGCAGTATTTT.